What follows are 31 T cell receptor beta chains derived from one specimen sequenced in a study of blood T cell repertoires in COVID-19 (dated by TCRdb to the early 2020s). The receptor library was made with the immunoSEQ multiplex PCR assay. Not all clones reach the TCRdb copy of this immuneACCESS table, which keeps in-frame sequences only. Checked studies attribute under half of the gap to unresolved V genes and leave the rest unexplained. This sample is represented by about 160,000 clones; 80% to 90% of them were singletons. Clones ranked in the top ten supply 7.7% of the sample. Sequencing input: peripheral blood. Receptors originate from a man aged 35 to 55 who had recovered from COVID-19.

The chain links TRBV15 to TRBJ1-4, with a weak D call TRBD1 (6 bases). V was cut by 0 bases and J by 10 bases, with 18 bases left in between. The CDR3 length is 16 residues. From germline, CDR1 is LNHNV and CDR2 YYDKDF (reference sequence). CDR3 coding DNA: TGTGCCACCAGCAGAGATGCGGCAGGGGCGGGTGGAAAACTGTTTTTT. It yields the protein CATSRDAAGAGGKLFF.

The chain links TRBV12-3 or TRBV12-4 to TRBJ2-4; tentatively, D is TRBD1 (5 bases). V lost 3 bases, J lost 8 bases, and 11 bases lay in between. This CDR3 contains 13 residues. The CDR3 region is CASSFHRMDIQYF. The CDR3 region has the DNA TGTGCCAGCAGTTTTCACAGGATGGACATTCAGTACTTC.

The rearrangement links TRBV6-5 to TRBJ2-3; D is unresolved. The CDR3 spans 15 residues. The germline gives CDR1 MNHEY, CDR2 SVGAGI. Trimming left V 10 bases short and J 1 base short, with 18 bases between. CDR3 loop: CATNLGASGTDTQYF. In DNA form, the CDR3 reads TGTGCCACGAATCTAGGTGCTTCAGGCACAGATACGCAGTATTTT.

There are a few counts of this clone. The genes are TRBV9 and TRBJ2-7, with D uncertain. The ends were cut back, 0 bases at V and 5 bases at J, with 15 bases in the middle. The CDR3 extends over 15 amino acids. Germline CDR1 and CDR2: SGDLS and YYNGEE. The CDR3 sequence is CASSVDFREIDEQYF. CDR3 sequence (DNA): TGTGCCAGCAGCGTAGATTTTCGAGAGATTGACGAGCAGTACTTC.

The chain has TRBV7-9 and TRBJ2-7; a weak D match, TRBD2 (6 bases). The CDR3 consists of 15 residues. V lost 4 bases, J lost 4 bases, and 17 bases lay in between. The V gene's germline CDR1 is SEHNR and CDR2 FQNEAQ (reference sequence). The CDR3 region has the DNA TGTGCCAGCAGCTCTGTAGCGGCAGGTAGTTACGAGCAGTACTTC. Its translation is CASSSVAAGSYEQYF.

The chain combines TRBV5-4 with TRBJ1-2, with D uncertain. Germline V gene lookup returns CDR1 SGHNT and CDR2 YYREEE (reference sequence). The germline V and J ends were trimmed by 0 bases and 3 bases, with 6 bases remaining between them. This CDR3 spans 13 amino acids. DNA for the CDR3: TGTGCCAGCAGCTTGGATTCCTACTATGGCTACACCTTC. Protein: CASSLDSYYGYTF.

The gene calls are TRBV7-9 and TRBJ2-3; 7 nucleotides match TRBD2. The CDR3 has 16 amino acids. J was trimmed by 1 base and V by 5 bases; bases with no gene match: 9. Germline V gene sequence: CDR1 SEHNR, CDR2 FQNEAQ (reference sequence). The CDR3 DNA reads TGTGCCAGCAGCCCGGGGGGACGGGGGGGCACAGATACGCAGTATTTT. It encodes CASSPGGRGGTDTQYF. The whole variable domain, remainder taken from reference TRBV7-9 and TRBJ2-3, is DTGVSQNPRHKITKRGQNVTFRCDPISEHNRLYWYRQTLGQGPEFLTYFQNEAQLEKSRLLSDRFSAERPKGSFSTLEIQRTEQGDSAMYLCASSPGGRGGTDTQYFGPGTRLTVL.

The rearrangement uses TRBV5-6 and TRBJ2-7; the D gene is possibly TRBD1 (6 bases). Per the germline V gene, CDR1 is SGHDT and CDR2 is YYEEEE. The CDR3 consists of 13 residues. V was trimmed by 5 bases and J by 1 base, leaving 10 bases between them. The CDR3 nucleotides are TGTGCCAGCAGTCCGGGACAATCCTACGAGCAGTACTTC. It encodes CASSPGQSYEQYF.

V is TRBV4-1 and J is TRBJ1-6; D might be TRBD1 (6 bases). The CDR3 spans 15 residues. Germline CDR1 is MGHRA and CDR2 is YSYEKL. Trimming took off 3 bases at V and 9 bases at J, with 15 bases between the two ends. The CDR3: CASSQNTGLSSPLHF. For the CDR3, the DNA is TGCGCCAGCAGCCAGAATACAGGGTTGAGTTCACCCCTCCACTTT.

This chain uses TRBV7-6 with TRBJ2-1, with TRBD2 identical over 9 bases. CDR3 length equals 16 residues. The trim removed 5 bases at V and 7 bases at J, leaving 12 bases unmatched. CDR1 and CDR2 (germline): SGHVS, FNYEAQ. The CDR3 nucleotides are TGTGCCAGCAGCCCGACTAGCGGACCCTTGAGGAATGAGCAGTTCTTC. It specifies CASSPTSGPLRNEQFF.

The rearrangement links TRBV5-1 to TRBJ2-5; D is perhaps TRBD1 (5 bases). Germline assignment: CDR1 SGHRS and CDR2 YFSETQ. The V gene lost 4 bases and the J gene lost 2 bases, with 9 bases spanning the gap. The CDR3 length is 13 residues. Here the CDR3 DNA reads TGCGCCAGCAGCGTCGACAGTCAAGAGACCCAGTACTTC. Protein product: CASSVDSQETQYF.

This clone was detected only a few times. The J gene is TRBJ2-7, the V gene TRBV6-1; tentative D call: TRBD2 (6 bases). CDR1 is MNHNS, CDR2 SASEGT, per germline. V dropped 2 bases and J dropped 2 bases, with 10 bases sitting between them. The CDR3 is 14 residues long. The CDR3 nucleotides are TGTGCCAGCAGTGAAAGGAGGGGAGCCTACGAGCAGTACTTC. Residues: CASSERRGAYEQYF.

V gene TRBV6-2 or TRBV6-3 combines with J gene TRBJ2-2, with 11 bases matching TRBD1. Germline lookup yields CDR1 MNHEY and CDR2 SVGEGT. There are 15 residues in the CDR3. Losses at the gene ends were 2 bases for V and 7 bases for J; bases not matched to a gene: 3. The CDR3 sequence is CASSYGQGAVGELFF. The DNA for the CDR3 is TGTGCCAGCAGTTACGGACAGGGGGCTGTCGGGGAGCTGTTTTTT.

Ten or more counts support this clone. V usage is TRBV19 and J usage is TRBJ2-1; weak D call: TRBD1 (6 bases). V was cut by 6 bases and J by 4 bases, with 19 bases left in between. The CDR3 totals 16 residues. CDR1 and CDR2 (germline): LNHDA, SQIVND (reference sequence). The CDR3 DNA follows: TGTGCCAGTAGCCCAATACAGGGTCTGAGGTACAATGAGCAGTTCTTC. It encodes CASSPIQGLRYNEQFF.

This chain joins TRBV7-9 and TRBJ1-6; 8 bases are shared with TRBD1. This CDR3 contains 16 residues. V dropped 5 bases and J dropped 7; count of bases not matched to a gene: 10. The germline V gene has CDR1 SEHNR and CDR2 FQNEAQ (reference sequence). The CDR3 region has the DNA TGTGCCAGCAGCACCCCAAGACAGGGGCAAAATTCACCCCTCCACTTT. Its protein product is CASSTPRQGQNSPLHF.

The J gene is TRBJ2-7, the V gene TRBV4-1; 9 nucleotides line up with TRBD2. V lost 3 bases and J lost 5; bases outside the gene matches: 8. In germline, CDR1 is MGHRA, CDR2 YSYEKL. The CDR3 loop spans 15 amino acids. The CDR3 reads CASSQAGTSFDEQYF. The CDR3 nucleotides read TGCGCCAGCAGCCAGGCCGGGACTAGCTTCGACGAGCAGTACTTC.

The gene calls are TRBV7-2 and TRBJ1-2; 8 bases fit TRBD1. This CDR3 is built from 13 residues. Germline V gene data show CDR1 as SGHTA and CDR2 as FQGNSA. The ends lost 3 bases at V and 7 bases at J; junction bases unmatched: 4. In DNA form, the CDR3 reads TGTGCCAGCAGCTTGCAGGGGGCGCGTGGCTACACCTTC. Translating gives CASSLQGARGYTF.

V is TRBV4-2 and J is TRBJ1-4, with D perhaps TRBD1 (5 bases). This CDR3 has 15 residues. The germline CDR1 and CDR2 sequences are LGHNA and YNFKEQ. The V end lost 0 bases, the J end lost 6 bases, and 11 bases lay between the germline ends. Written as DNA, the CDR3 is TGTGCCAGCAGCCAAGACCGGGGGGAGGATGAAAAACTGTTTTTT. Protein product: CASSQDRGEDEKLFF.

The chain couples TRBV4-3 to TRBJ1-2, with D perhaps matching TRBD1 (5 bases). This CDR3 spans 15 amino acids. CDR1 is LGHNA, CDR2 YSLEER, per germline. V lost 0 bases to trimming and J lost 13 bases, with 21 bases between them. The CDR3 DNA follows: TGCGCCAGCAGCCAAGATCCAACAGGACCACGGTTAAGCACCTTC. This gives the protein CASSQDPTGPRLSTF.

The chain combines TRBV28 with TRBJ2-4; unclear D gene. The CDR3 covers 15 residues. V shed 2 bases and J shed 0 bases, with 8 bases lying between them. Germline V CDR1 and CDR2: MDHEN, SYDVKM. This chain's CDR3 is CASSLNTGAKNIQYF. DNA of the CDR3: TGTGCCAGCAGTTTAAATACCGGAGCCAAAAACATTCAGTACTTC. Complete variable domain (other parts from reference TRBV28 and TRBJ2-4): DVKVTQSSRYLVKRTGEKVFLECVQDMDHENMFWYRQDPGLGLRLIYFSYDVKMKEKGDIPEGYSVSREKKERFSLILESASTNQTSMYLCASSLNTGAKNIQYFGAGTRLSVL.

This rearrangement joins TRBV15 to TRBJ1-5; TRBD1 matches at 7 bases. The V gene's germline CDR1 is LNHNV and CDR2 YYDKDF (reference sequence). The CDR3 is 16 amino acids. V dropped 4 bases and J dropped 1; count of bases not matched to a gene: 7. CDR3 bases: TGTGCCACCAGCAAAACAGGGGAGGAAAGCAATCAGCCCCAGCATTTT. It yields the protein CATSKTGEESNQPQHF.

This chain connects TRBV12-3 or TRBV12-4 to TRBJ2-1, with TRBD2 matching over 8 bases. The CDR3 consists of 12 residues. The junction had 3 bases not matched to a gene; V was cut back by 6 bases and J by 8 bases. CDR3 sequence reads: CASSKAGDEQFF. The CDR3 DNA reads as TGTGCCAGCAGCAAAGCGGGGGATGAGCAGTTCTTC.

V usage is TRBV3-1 (or the pseudogene TRBV3-2) and J usage is TRBJ2-3; 9 bases are a match to TRBD2. The V segment lost 4 bases and the J segment 1 base; nucleotides outside the gene matches: 3. The CDR3 length is 15 residues. CDR1 LGHDT and CDR2 YNNKEL come from the germline V gene (reference sequence). CDR3 in amino acids: CASSPLAGGTDTQYF. CDR3 bases: TGTGCCAGCAGCCCCTTAGCGGGAGGCACAGATACGCAGTATTTT.

The rearrangement uses TRBV9 and TRBJ2-2; 11 nucleotides match TRBD2. The CDR3 extends over 17 amino acids. The V gene's germline CDR1 is SGDLS and CDR2 YYNGEE. V lost 3 bases, J lost 0 bases, and 4 bases stayed unmatched. CDR3 in DNA: TGTGCCAGCAGCGAAACTAGCGGGAGACCGAACACCGGGGAGCTGTTTTTT. Protein product: CASSETSGRPNTGELFF.

A few counts support this clone. V is TRBV11-3 and J is TRBJ1-2; TRBD1 aligns across 7 bases. Germline assignment: CDR1 SGHNT and CDR2 YENEEA. J lost 3 bases, V lost 5 bases, and 9 bases had no gene match. This CDR3 region has 15 residues. CDR3 nucleotide sequence: TGTGCCAGCAGCCCGGACGGGGACAGCTACTATGGCTACACCTTC. Protein product: CASSPDGDSYYGYTF.

The rearrangement joins TRBV5-1 to TRBJ2-7; 9 bases line up with TRBD1. Unmatched junction bases numbered 3, after V lost 0 bases and J lost 2 bases. CDR3 length equals 15 residues. Looked up from germline, CDR1 is SGHRS and CDR2 is YFSETQ. The CDR3 DNA reads as TGCGCCAGCAGCTTGGGGACAGGGGCCACCTACGAGCAGTACTTC. Translated, it gives CASSLGTGATYEQYF. The variable domain in full, with the rest retrieved from reference TRBV5-1 and TRBJ2-7, is KAGVTQTPRYLIKTRGQQVTLSCSPISGHRSVSWYQQTPGQGLQFLFEYFSETQRNKGNFPGRFSGRQFSNSRSEMNVSTLELGDSALYLCASSLGTGATYEQYFGPGTRLTVT.

V is TRBV5-5 and J is TRBJ2-7; D possibly corresponds to TRBD2 (6 bases). V gave up 4 bases and J gave up 2 bases, with 13 bases separating them. The CDR3 is 14 residues long. Germline V gives CDR1 SGHKS, CDR2 YYEKEE (reference sequence). CDR3 DNA sequence: TGTGCCAGCAGCGCGGGACTCCTAACCTACGAGCAGTACTTC. It yields the protein CASSAGLLTYEQYF.

The chain uses TRBV7-9 and TRBJ2-7; 7 bases fit TRBD1. J gave up 6 bases and V 5 bases, and 10 bases lay outside the gene matches. CDR3 size: 14 residues. Germline CDR1 reads SEHNR; CDR2 reads FQNEAQ (reference sequence). Written as DNA, the CDR3 is TGTGCCAGCAGCCCACCGACAGGGACCATCGAGCAGTACTTC. Translation: CASSPPTGTIEQYF.

The V and J genes are TRBV6-2 or TRBV6-3 and TRBJ2-1; the D is unclear. V dropped 0 bases and J dropped 5 bases, with 17 bases sitting between them. Germline V gene sequence: CDR1 MNHEY, CDR2 SVGEGT. There are 17 residues in the CDR3. CDR3 residues: CASSYSSVGPQNNEQFF. CDR3 bases: TGTGCCAGCAGTTACTCGTCAGTGGGCCCTCAAAACAATGAGCAGTTCTTC.

The chain recombines TRBV6-2 or TRBV6-3 with TRBJ1-3; D gene ambiguous. The CDR3 extends over 15 amino acids. The ends were cut back, 0 bases at V and 3 bases at J, with 9 bases in the middle. CDR1 and CDR2 from the germline V gene are MNHEY and SVGEGT. DNA for the CDR3: TGTGCCAGCAGTTACTCGTCTTGGAGTGGAAACACCATATATTTT. Residues: CASSYSSWSGNTIYF.

This chain links TRBV11-3 with TRBJ2-7; D ambiguous. CDR3 length equals 13 residues. Germline lookup yields CDR1 SGHNT and CDR2 YENEEA. Trimming cost V 4 bases and J 0 bases, with 7 bases left between them. The CDR3 loop reads CASSSSLSYEQYF. CDR3 coding DNA: TGTGCCAGCAGCTCGAGCCTCTCCTACGAGCAGTACTTC.